The clone carrying this T cell receptor beta chain was counted only a few times. Antigen specificity is unknown. The data originate from a study of blood T cells in healthy people across ages. Findings and caveats of the study: Older age went with lower TCR beta diversity per million T cells, in a roughly linear way.

A sample-barcoded 5' primer and a J-beta primer mix were used in a second PCR of roughly 7 to 12 cycles. In TCRdb, the 5' RACE reads were re-called with MiXCR into one record per CDR3 protein. The sample yields about 1.8 million distinct CDR3 sequences, around half seen once. Input material: blood. This clonotype was obtained from a woman in her forties in good health.

CDR3 nucleotide sequence: TGCAGCCTACAGCGGGGGAGCACAGATACGCAGTATTTT. Translated, it gives CSLQRGSTDTQYF. The chain employs TRBV29-1 and TRBJ2-3, with 8 bases fitting TRBD2. In germline, CDR1 is SQVTM, CDR2 ANQGSEA. The CDR3 extends over 13 amino acids. The V segment lost 8 bases and the J segment 0 bases; nucleotides outside the gene matches: 4.